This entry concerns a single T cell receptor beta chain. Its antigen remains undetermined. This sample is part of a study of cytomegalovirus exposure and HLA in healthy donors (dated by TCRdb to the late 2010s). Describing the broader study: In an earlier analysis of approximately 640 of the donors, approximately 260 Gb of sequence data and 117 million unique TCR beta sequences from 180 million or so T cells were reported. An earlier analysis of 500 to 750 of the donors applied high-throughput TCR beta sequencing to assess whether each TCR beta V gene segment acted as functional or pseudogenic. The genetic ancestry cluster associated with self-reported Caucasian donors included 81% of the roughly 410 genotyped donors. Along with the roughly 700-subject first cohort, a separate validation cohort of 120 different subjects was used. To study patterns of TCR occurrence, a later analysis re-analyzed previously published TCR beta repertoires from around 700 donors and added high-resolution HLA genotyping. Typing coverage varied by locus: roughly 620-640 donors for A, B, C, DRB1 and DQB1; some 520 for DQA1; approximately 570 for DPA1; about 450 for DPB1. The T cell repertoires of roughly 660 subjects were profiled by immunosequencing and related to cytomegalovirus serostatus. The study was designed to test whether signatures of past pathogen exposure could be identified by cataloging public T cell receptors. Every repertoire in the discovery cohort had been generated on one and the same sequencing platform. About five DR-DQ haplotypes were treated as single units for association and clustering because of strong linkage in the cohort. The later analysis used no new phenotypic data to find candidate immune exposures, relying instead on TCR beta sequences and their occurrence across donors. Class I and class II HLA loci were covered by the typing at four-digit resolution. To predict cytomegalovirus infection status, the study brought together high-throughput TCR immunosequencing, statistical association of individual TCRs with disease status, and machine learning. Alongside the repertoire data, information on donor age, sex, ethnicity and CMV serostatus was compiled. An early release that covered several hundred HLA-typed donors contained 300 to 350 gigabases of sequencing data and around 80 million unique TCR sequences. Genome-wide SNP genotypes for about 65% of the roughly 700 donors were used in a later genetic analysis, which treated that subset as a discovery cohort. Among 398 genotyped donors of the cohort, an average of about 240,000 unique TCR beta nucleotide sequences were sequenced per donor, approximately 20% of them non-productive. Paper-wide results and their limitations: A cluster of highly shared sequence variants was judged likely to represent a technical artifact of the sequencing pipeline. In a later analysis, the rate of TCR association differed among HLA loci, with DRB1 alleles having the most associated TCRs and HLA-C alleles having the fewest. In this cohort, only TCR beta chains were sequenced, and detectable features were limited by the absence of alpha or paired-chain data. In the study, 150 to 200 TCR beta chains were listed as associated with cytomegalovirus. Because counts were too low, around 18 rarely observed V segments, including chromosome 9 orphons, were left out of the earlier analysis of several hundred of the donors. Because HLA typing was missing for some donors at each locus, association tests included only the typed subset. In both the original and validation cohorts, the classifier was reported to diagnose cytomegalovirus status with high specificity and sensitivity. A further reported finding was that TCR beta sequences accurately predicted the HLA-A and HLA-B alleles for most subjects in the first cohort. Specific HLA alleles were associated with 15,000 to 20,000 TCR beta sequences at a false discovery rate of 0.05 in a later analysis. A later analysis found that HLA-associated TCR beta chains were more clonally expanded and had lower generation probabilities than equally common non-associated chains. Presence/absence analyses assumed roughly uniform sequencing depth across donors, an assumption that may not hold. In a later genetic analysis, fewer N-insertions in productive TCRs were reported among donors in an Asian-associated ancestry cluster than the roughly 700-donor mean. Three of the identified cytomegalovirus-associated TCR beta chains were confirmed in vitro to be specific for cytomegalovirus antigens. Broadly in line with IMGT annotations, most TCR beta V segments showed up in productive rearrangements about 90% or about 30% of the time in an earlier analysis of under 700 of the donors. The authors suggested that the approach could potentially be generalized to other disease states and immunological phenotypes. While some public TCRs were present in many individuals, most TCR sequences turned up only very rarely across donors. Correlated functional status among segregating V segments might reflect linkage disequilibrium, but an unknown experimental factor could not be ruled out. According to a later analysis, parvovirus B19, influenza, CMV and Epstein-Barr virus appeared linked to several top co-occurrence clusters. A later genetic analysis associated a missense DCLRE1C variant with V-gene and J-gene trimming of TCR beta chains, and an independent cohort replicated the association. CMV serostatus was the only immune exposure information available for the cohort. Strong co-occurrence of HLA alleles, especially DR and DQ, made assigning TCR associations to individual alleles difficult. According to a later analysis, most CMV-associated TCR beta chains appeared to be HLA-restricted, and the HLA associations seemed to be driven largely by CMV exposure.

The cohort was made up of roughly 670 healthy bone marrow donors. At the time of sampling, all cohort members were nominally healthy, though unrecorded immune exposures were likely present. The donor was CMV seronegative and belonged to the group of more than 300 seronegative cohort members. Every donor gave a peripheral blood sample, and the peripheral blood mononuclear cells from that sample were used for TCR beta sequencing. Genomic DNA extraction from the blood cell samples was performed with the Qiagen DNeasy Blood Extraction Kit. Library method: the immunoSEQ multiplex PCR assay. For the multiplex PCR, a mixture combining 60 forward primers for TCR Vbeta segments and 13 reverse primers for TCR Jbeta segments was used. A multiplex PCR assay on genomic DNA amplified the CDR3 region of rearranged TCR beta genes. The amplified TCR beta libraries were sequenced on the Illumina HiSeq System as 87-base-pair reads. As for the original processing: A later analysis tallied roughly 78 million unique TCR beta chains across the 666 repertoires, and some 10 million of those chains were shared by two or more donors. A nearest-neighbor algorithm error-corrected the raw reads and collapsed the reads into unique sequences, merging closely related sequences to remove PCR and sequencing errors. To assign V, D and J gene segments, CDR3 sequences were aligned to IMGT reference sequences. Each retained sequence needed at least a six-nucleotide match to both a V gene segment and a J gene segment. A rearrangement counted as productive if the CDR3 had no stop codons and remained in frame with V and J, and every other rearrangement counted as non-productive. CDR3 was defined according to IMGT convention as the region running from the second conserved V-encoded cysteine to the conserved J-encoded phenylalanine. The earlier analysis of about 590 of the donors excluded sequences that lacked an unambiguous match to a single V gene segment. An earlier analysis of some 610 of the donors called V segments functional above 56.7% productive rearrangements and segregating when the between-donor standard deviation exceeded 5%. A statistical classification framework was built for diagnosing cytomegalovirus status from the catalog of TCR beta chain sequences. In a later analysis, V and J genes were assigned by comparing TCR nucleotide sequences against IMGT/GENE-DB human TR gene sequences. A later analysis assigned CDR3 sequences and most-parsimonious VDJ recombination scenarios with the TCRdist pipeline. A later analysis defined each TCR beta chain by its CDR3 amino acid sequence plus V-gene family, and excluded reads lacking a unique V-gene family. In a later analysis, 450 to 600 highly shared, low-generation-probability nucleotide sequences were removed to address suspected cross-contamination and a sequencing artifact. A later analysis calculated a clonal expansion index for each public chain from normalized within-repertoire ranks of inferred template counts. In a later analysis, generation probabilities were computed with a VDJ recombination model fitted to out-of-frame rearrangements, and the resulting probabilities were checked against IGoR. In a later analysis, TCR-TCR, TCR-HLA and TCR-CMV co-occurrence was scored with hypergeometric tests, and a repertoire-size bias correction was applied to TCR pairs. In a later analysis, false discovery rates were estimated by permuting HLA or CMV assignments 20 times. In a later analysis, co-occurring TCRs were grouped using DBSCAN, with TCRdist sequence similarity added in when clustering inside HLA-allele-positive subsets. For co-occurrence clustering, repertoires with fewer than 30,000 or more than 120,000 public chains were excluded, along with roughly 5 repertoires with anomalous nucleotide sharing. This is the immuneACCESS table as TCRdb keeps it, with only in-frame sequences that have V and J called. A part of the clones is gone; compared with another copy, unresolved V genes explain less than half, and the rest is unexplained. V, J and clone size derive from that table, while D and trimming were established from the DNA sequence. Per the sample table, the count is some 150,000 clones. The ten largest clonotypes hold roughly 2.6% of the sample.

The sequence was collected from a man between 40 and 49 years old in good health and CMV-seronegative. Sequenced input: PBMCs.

The CDR3 amino acid sequence is: CASSWGTDRWYEQYF. The DNA sequence reads TGTGCCAGCAGCTGGGGGACAGACAGGTGGTACGAGCAGTACTTC. This chain is built from TRBV5-4 and TRBJ2-7, and TRBD1 matches 7 of the central bases. The cysteine opens and the phenylalanine closes a CDR3 of 15 amino acids. Kept here is only the CDR3 DNA, which spans 45 bases and is read in frame from base 1. Per the germline V gene (reference sequence), SGHNT is the CDR1 and YYREEE is the CDR2. V has 3 bases trimmed and J has 4 bases trimmed; junction bases matching no gene number 10.